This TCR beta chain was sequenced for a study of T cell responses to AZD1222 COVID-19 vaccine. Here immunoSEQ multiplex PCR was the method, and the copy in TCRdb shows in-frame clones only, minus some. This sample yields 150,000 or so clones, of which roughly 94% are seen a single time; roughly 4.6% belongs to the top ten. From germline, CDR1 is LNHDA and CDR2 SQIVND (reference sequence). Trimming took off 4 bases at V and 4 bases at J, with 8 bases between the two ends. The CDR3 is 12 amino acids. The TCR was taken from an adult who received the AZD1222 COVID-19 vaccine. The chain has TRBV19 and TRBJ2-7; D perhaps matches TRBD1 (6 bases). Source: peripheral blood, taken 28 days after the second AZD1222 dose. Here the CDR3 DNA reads TGTGCCAGTAGTACCCAGGGGTACGAGCAGTACTTC. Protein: CASSTQGYEQYF.